A single sample is the source of the 22 T cell receptor beta chains below, sequenced in a study of CD8 T cells in ankylosing spondylitis. Study conclusions and caveats: Typical of ankylosing spondylitis blood, it appeared, was a TCR beta motif of 7 or 8 highly homologous variants.

TCRdb processed the 5' RACE reads anew with MiXCR; each CDR3 protein has one entry. This table holds about 450,000 distinct CDR3 sequences, 20% to 30% found once. Their antigens remain unidentified. The sample consisted of blood, either unsorted or a sorted T cell fraction (not recorded which). Every receptor here comes from a male donor with ankylosing spondylitis.

The rearrangement links TRBV20-1 to TRBJ1-1; D not resolved. Germline CDR1 reads DFQATT; CDR2 reads SNEGSKA (reference sequence). V gave up 0 bases and J gave up 4 bases, with 15 bases separating them. There are 15 residues in the CDR3. The CDR3 is CSARDILQRATEAFF. The CDR3 bases are TGCAGTGCTAGAGACATCCTACAGAGGGCCACTGAAGCTTTCTTT.

The chain has TRBV20-1 and TRBJ2-1; D remains unclear. The germline V gene has CDR1 DFQATT and CDR2 SNEGSKA (reference sequence). V shed 4 bases and J shed 13 bases, with 20 bases lying between them. This CDR3 has 13 residues. The CDR3 region has the DNA TGCAGTGCTATAAAAGAGTTGAGACTTCCACAGTTCTTC. It encodes CSAIKELRLPQFF.

This rearrangement joins TRBV27 to TRBJ2-1, with D perhaps matching TRBD1 (6 bases). Trimming stripped 4 bases from V and 5 bases from J, with 12 bases between. The CDR3 is 14 amino acids. Germline V gives CDR1 MNHEY, CDR2 SMNVEV (reference sequence). The CDR3 here is CASSSTRGNNEQFF. CDR3 coding DNA: TGTGCCAGCAGTTCCACTAGGGGGAACAATGAGCAGTTCTTC.

This clonotype was detected only a few times. The V call is TRBV3-1, the J call TRBJ2-3; 12 nucleotides match TRBD2. The CDR3 covers 16 residues. In germline, CDR1 is LGHDT, CDR2 YNNKEL (reference sequence). V was pared by 2 bases and J by 3 bases, with 3 bases of the junction left unmatched. Here the CDR3 DNA reads TGTGCCAGCAGCCAACGGGGACTAGCGGGTACAGATACGCAGTATTTT. Amino acids: CASSQRGLAGTDTQYF.

The J gene is TRBJ2-2, the V gene TRBV5-1; no reliable D call. The V gene lost 4 bases and the J gene lost 2 bases, with 6 bases spanning the gap. The CDR3 length is 13 residues. Germline loops: CDR1 SGHRS, CDR2 YFSETQ. The chain's CDR3 is CASSRDNTGELFF. CDR3 in DNA: TGCGCCAGCAGCAGGGATAACACCGGGGAGCTGTTTTTT.

The chain uses TRBV7-2 and TRBJ2-1, with 10 bases identical to TRBD2. Germline CDR1 SGHTA, CDR2 FQGNSA. J lost 3 bases, V lost 4 bases, and 6 bases had no gene match. This CDR3 is 16 amino acids long. In DNA form, the CDR3 reads TGTGCCAGCAGCTCTAGCGGGAGAAAGGACTACAATGAGCAGTTCTTC. Protein: CASSSSGRKDYNEQFF.

This clonotype was observed a handful of times. The rearrangement links TRBV20-1 to TRBJ1-3; no reliable D call. Trimming removed 3 bases at V and 0 bases at J, with 15 bases between. Germline CDR1 and CDR2: DFQATT and SNEGSKA (reference sequence). The CDR3 is 16 residues long. CDR3 region: CSARGLKRYSGNTIYF. The CDR3 DNA follows: TGCAGTGCTAGGGGCCTCAAACGATACTCTGGAAACACCATATATTTT.

The chain links TRBV9 to TRBJ1-2, with D uncertain. The CDR3 runs 13 residues. Trimming pared 4 bases from V and 4 bases from J, leaving 11 bases between. Looked up from germline, CDR1 is SGDLS and CDR2 is YYNGEE. CDR3 sequence (DNA): TGTGCCAGCAGCCCTTGGGAGGGCTATGGCTACACCTTC. As protein: CASSPWEGYGYTF.

V is TRBV7-2 and J is TRBJ2-3; TRBD1 matches at 9 bases. Germline V lookup: CDR1 SGHTA, CDR2 FQGNSA. The CDR3 length is 13 residues. The V segment lost 11 bases and the J segment 6 bases; nucleotides outside the gene matches: 9. CDR3 DNA: TGTGCCTCACAACAGGGGGCAGCGGATACGCAGTATTTT. Translating gives CASQQGAADTQYF.

The V call is TRBV7-7, the J call TRBJ2-1, with D perhaps TRBD2 (5 bases). Per the germline V gene, CDR1 is SSHAT and CDR2 is FNYEAQ (reference sequence). This CDR3 spans 15 amino acids. V was trimmed by 5 bases and J by 2 bases, leaving 13 bases between them. This chain's CDR3 is CASSEVWTAYNEQFF. The CDR3 bases are TGTGCCAGCAGCGAAGTCTGGACTGCCTACAATGAGCAGTTCTTC.

This sequence joins TRBV19 and TRBJ2-2; possibly TRBD1 for D (5 bases). Germline V gene data show CDR1 as LNHDA and CDR2 as SQIVND (reference sequence). Deletions cut 6 bases from V and 2 bases from J, with 7 bases between. This CDR3 region has 13 residues. The CDR3 reads CASRDTNTGELFF. As DNA, the CDR3 is TGTGCCAGTAGGGACACCAACACCGGGGAGCTGTTTTTT.

This chain uses TRBV6-2 or TRBV6-3 with TRBJ1-5, with TRBD1 matching 7 bases. This CDR3 has 19 residues. After removal of 6 bases from V and 0 bases from J, the junction contained 17 bases not matched to a gene. Germline values: CDR1 MNHEY, CDR2 SVGEGT. The CDR3 DNA reads TGTGCCAGCAGCCCTATGGGAGGGGGCGCCAGTAATAGCAATCAGCCCCAGCATTTT. It specifies CASSPMGGGASNSNQPQHF.

The V gene is TRBV10-3, the J gene TRBJ2-7; TRBD1 matches at 9 bases. The ends lost 10 bases at V and 5 bases at J; junction bases unmatched: 12. The V gene's germline CDR1 is ENHRY and CDR2 SYGVKD. The CDR3 is made up of 14 amino acids. The chain's CDR3 is CATKRRDRDHEQYF. CDR3 nucleotide sequence: TGTGCCACCAAACGGCGGGACAGGGACCACGAGCAGTACTTC.

This clonotype was observed a few times. This chain uses TRBV27 with TRBJ1-5; maybe TRBD1 (5 bases). Germline CDR1 and CDR2: MNHEY and SMNVEV (reference sequence). Trimming left V 6 bases short and J 7 bases short, with 19 bases between. This CDR3 is 15 amino acids long. The CDR3 protein is CASSPARQLGQPQHF. The CDR3, as DNA: TGTGCCAGCAGCCCAGCCCGACAGTTGGGCCAGCCCCAGCATTTT.

The chain combines TRBV7-9 with TRBJ1-1; D is unresolved. CDR3 length: 15 residues. Per the germline V gene, CDR1 is SEHNR and CDR2 is FQNEAQ (reference sequence). Trimming cost V 5 bases and J 4 bases, with 17 bases left between them. In DNA form, the CDR3 reads TGTGCCAGCAGCCCCCATTCGTACTTGGGCACTGAAGCTTTCTTT. The encoded protein is CASSPHSYLGTEAFF.

The chain combines TRBV7-9 with TRBJ2-1; 8 nucleotides agree with TRBD2. V was pared by 6 bases and J by 5 bases, with 9 bases of the junction left unmatched. The CDR3 loop spans 15 amino acids. From germline, CDR1 is SEHNR and CDR2 FQNEAQ (reference sequence). For the CDR3, the DNA is TGTGCCAGCAGGGGGCCAGCGGGAGTGAACAATGAGCAGTTCTTC. This encodes CASRGPAGVNNEQFF.

This clonotype was counted ten times or more. J is TRBJ2-1 and V is TRBV5-1; 11 bases match TRBD2. The germline CDR1 and CDR2 sequences are SGHRS and YFSETQ. Trimming cost V 2 bases and J 5 bases; bases outside gene matches: 3. The CDR3 sequence is 15 residues long. The CDR3 bases are TGCGCCAGCAGCTTAACGGGACTAGCGGACAATGAGCAGTTCTTC. Its protein is CASSLTGLADNEQFF.

This clonotype was picked up a small number of times. V and J are TRBV7-2 and TRBJ2-1; D tentatively reads TRBD1 or TRBD2 (6 bases each). The germline V and J ends were trimmed by 2 bases and 8 bases, with 22 bases remaining between them. This CDR3 has 17 amino acids. The germline CDR1 and CDR2 sequences are SGHTA and FQGNSA. CDR3 coding DNA: TGTGCCAGCAGCTTACTTACTTTGGCTAGTGGGGGGCATGAGCAGTTCTTC. Protein: CASSLLTLASGGHEQFF.

The chain joins TRBV5-1 to TRBJ2-2; 9 bases line up with TRBD2. This CDR3 contains 16 residues. Germline values: CDR1 SGHRS, CDR2 YFSETQ. The ends lost 3 bases at V and 4 bases at J; junction bases unmatched: 7. CDR3 DNA: TGCGCCAGCAGCTCCACCGGGACTAGCCTCACCGGGGAGCTGTTTTTT. Its translation is CASSSTGTSLTGELFF.

There are a few counts of this clonotype. The V gene is TRBV4-2, the J gene TRBJ2-3; the D call may be TRBD1 or TRBD2 (5 bases each). V lost 0 bases and J lost 1, with 11 bases in between. This CDR3 has 16 amino acids. Germline CDR1 is LGHNA and CDR2 is YNFKEQ. CDR3 nucleotides: TGTGCCAGCAGCCAAGACGTACTAGGGGGCACAGATACGCAGTATTTT. Protein sequence: CASSQDVLGGTDTQYF.

This clonotype was seen repeatedly, ten times or more. The chain combines TRBV9 with TRBJ2-5; TRBD2 matches 7 bases. Germline assignment: CDR1 SGDLS and CDR2 YYNGEE. This CDR3 has 14 residues. The trim removed 0 bases at V and 2 bases at J, leaving 1 base unmatched. The CDR3 here is CASSVAGGQETQYF. DNA for the CDR3: TGTGCCAGCAGCGTAGCGGGAGGACAAGAGACCCAGTACTTC.

The chain carries TRBV9 and TRBJ2-1; TRBD2 matches at 8 bases. The CDR3 has 15 amino acids. Trimming cost V 3 bases and J 2 bases; bases outside gene matches: 4. The germline CDR1 and CDR2 sequences are SGDLS and YYNGEE. CDR3 nucleotides: TGTGCCAGCAGCGGTAGCGGGAACGCCTACAATGAGCAGTTCTTC. It yields the protein CASSGSGNAYNEQFF.